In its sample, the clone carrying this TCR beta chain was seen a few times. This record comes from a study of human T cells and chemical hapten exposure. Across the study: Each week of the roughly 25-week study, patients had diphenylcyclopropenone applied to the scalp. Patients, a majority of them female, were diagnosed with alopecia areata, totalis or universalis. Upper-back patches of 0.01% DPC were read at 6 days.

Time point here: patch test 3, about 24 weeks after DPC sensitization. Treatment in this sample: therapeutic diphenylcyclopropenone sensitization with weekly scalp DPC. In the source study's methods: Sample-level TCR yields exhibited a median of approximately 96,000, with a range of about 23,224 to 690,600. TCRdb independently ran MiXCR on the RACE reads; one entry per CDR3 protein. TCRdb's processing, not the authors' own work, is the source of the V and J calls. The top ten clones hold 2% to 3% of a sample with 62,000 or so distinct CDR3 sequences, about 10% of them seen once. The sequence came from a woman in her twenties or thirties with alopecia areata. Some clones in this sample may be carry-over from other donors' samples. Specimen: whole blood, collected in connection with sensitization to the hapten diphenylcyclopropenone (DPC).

The DNA of the CDR3 is TGTGCCAGCAGCGGGACACCTACTTACGAGCAGTACTTC. It is translated as CASSGTPTYEQYF. The chain uses TRBV28 and TRBJ2-7; weak D call: TRBD1 (6 bases). CDR3 length equals 13 residues. The V gene lost 6 bases and the J gene lost 4 bases, with 13 bases spanning the gap. Germline V CDR1 and CDR2: MDHEN, SYDVKM.